This T cell receptor beta chain was identified during a study of cytomegalovirus exposure and HLA in healthy donors. Across the whole study: Around 79 million unique TCRs, all from HLA-typed donors, were included in an early release of the data. The Caucasian-associated ancestry cluster held over 80% of roughly 370 genotyped donors.

About this clone itself: Its antigen is unknown.

The CDR3 extends over 14 amino acids. V lost 4 bases and J 2 bases, leaving 11 bases between the germline ends. Per the germline V gene, CDR1 is SGHTA and CDR2 is FQGTGA. General observations from the study: The listing of roughly 160 TCR beta chains classed them as cytomegalovirus-associated. Follow-up analysis later connected one missense variant in DCLRE1C with trimming of TCR beta V- and J-genes.

PCR employed 60 Vbeta and 13 Jbeta primers. Libraries were prepared by immunoSEQ multiplex PCR; TCRdb keeps only in-frame clonotypes and omits some of them. The repertoire consists of 120,000 to 150,000 clones, with 73% occurring once and the leading ten covering roughly an eighth. The V gene is TRBV7-3, the J gene TRBJ1-2; D unresolved. This receptor was identified in a human donor in good health. The sample comprised PBMCs. The CDR3 loop is CASSSGVDNYGYTF. CDR3 nucleotides: TGTGCCAGCAGCTCCGGGGTGGACAACTATGGCTACACCTTC. Looking up the rest from reference TRBV7-3 and TRBJ1-2 gives the full variable domain: GAGVSQTPSNKVTEKGKYVELRCDPISGHTALYWYRQSLGQGPEFLIYFQGTGAADDSGLPNDRFFAVRPEGSVSTLKIQRTERGDSAVYLCASSSGVDNYGYTFGSGTRLTVV.